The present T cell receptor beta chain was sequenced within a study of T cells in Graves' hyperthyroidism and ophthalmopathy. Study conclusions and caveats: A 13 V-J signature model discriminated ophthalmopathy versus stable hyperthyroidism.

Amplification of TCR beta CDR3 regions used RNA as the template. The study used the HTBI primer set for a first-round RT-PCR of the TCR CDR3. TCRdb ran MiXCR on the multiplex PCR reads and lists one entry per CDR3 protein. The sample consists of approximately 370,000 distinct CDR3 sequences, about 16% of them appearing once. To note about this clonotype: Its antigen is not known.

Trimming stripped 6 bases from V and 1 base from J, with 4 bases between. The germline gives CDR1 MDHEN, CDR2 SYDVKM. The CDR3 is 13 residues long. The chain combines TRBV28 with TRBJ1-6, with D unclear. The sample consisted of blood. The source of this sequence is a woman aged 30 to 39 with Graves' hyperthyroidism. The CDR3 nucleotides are TGTGCCAGCAGGGGGTCCTATAATTCACCCCTCCACTTT. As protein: CASRGSYNSPLHF.